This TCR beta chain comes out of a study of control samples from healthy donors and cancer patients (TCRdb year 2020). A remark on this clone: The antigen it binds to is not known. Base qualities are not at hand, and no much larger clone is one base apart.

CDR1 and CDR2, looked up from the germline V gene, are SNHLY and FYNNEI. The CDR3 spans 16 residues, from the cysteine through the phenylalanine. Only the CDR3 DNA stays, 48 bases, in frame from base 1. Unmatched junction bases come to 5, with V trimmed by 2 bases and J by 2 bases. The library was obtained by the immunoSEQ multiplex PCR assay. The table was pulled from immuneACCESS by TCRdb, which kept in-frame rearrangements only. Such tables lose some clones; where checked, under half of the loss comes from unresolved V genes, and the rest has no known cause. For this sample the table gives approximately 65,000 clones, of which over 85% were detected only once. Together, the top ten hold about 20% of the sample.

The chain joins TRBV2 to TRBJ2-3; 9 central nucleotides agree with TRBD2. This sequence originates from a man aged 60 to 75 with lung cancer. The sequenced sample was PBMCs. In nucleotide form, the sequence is TGTGCCAGCAGTGAAAGGCGGGGGGGCTACACAGATACGCAGTATTTT. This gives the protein CASSERRGGYTDTQYF.